This T cell receptor beta chain was observed in a study of molecular identifiers for immune sequencing clone quantification. Study overall: Replicate experiments took RNA from roughly 18,000 or 92,000 naive CD8 cells, divided it five ways and sequenced four.

It was with previously described methods and listed TCR primers that bulk TCR libraries were made. TCRdb analysed the PCR reads with MiXCR anew, one entry per CDR3 protein. Of 400,000 to 600,000 distinct CDR3 sequences in the sample, about a fifth were seen once. Each library that profiled naive CD8 cells came from roughly 18,000 to 920,000 sorted cells with 10%, 30% or 50% RNA. Turning to this clonotype: Its antigen is still unknown.

General observations from the study: Beyond 20 RNA copies, clones held over 99% of effector molecules, compared with under 1% in naive cells.

V lost 0 bases, J lost 8 bases, and 16 bases lay in between. CDR3 length: 15 residues. In germline, CDR1 is LGHDT, CDR2 YNNKEL (reference sequence). The sequencing sample was made of naive CD8+ T cells from blood, with Jurkat cell RNA spiked in. Subset here: FACS-sorted CD8+CD4-CCR7+CD45RA+ naive T cells. The source is a human donor in good health. Some libraries in this study had Jurkat cell RNA spiked in. The chain has TRBV3-1 and TRBJ1-1, with D possibly matching TRBD1 (5 bases). CDR3 sequence (DNA): TGTGCCAGCAGCCAAGATCGGATGGGGCAATCGGAAGCTTTCTTT. It specifies CASSQDRMGQSEAFF. Variable domain in full (rest from reference TRBV3-1 and TRBJ1-1): DTAVSQTPKYLVTQMGNDKSIKCEQNLGHDTMYWYKQDSKKFLKIMFSYNNKELIINETVPNRFSPKSPDKAHLNLHINSLELGDSAVYFCASSQDRMGQSEAFFGQGTRLTVV.